The entry that follows covers one T cell receptor beta chain sequence. What it binds is unknown. Unique molecular identifiers were linked by the library to individual cDNA molecules. TCRdb re-called the RACE reads with MiXCR, one entry per CDR3 protein. The sample has some 36,000 distinct CDR3 sequences; approximately 9.5% are singletons. Specified time point: patch test 3, about 24 weeks after DPC sensitization. Regarding treatment: therapeutic diphenylcyclopropenone sensitization with weekly scalp DPC. Unfractionated whole blood was the source of the extracted total RNA. The record originates from a study of human T cells and chemical hapten exposure. Study details: Across the whole study, which lasted roughly 24 weeks, patients were given diphenylcyclopropenone on the scalp once a week.

Study-level points and caveats: With patch test score, the counts of PT1 expanded TCRs showed a positive correlation.

This CDR3 is 13 amino acids long. The germline gives CDR1 MNHEY, CDR2 SMNVEV (reference sequence). The V and J ends lost 3 bases and 3 bases respectively, with 9 bases between them. This TCR was recovered from a man in his fifties or sixties with alopecia areata. Some clones in this sample may be carry-over from other donors' samples. Source: whole blood, taken in connection with sensitization to the hapten diphenylcyclopropenone (DPC). V gene TRBV27 combines with J gene TRBJ2-7; tentative D call: TRBD2 (6 bases). The CDR3 region has the DNA TGTGCCAGCAGTTTGGACTACGACTACGAGCAGTACTTC. Protein product: CASSLDYDYEQYF.